Below are 14 T cell receptor beta chains sequenced from a single sample in a study of beta chain features in type 1 diabetes. Expressed TCRB transcripts were sequenced after all isolated RNA was converted to cDNA. Profiled with immunoSEQ multiplex PCR; TCRdb holds only in-frame clones, not every one. This repertoire shows 350,000 to 400,000 clones, over 13% found once; its top ten account for 0.019%. The sample consisted of naive CD4+ T cells from blood. These receptors were obtained from a woman aged 18-29 years in good health.

There are a few counts of this clone. V gene TRBV4-3 combines with J gene TRBJ2-1; D may be TRBD2 (6 bases). The CDR3 runs 19 residues. The germline CDR1 and CDR2 sequences are LGHNA and YSLEER. V was trimmed by 2 bases and J by 0 bases, leaving 20 bases between them. The CDR3 coding sequence is TGCGCCAGCAGCCAATCTTTTGGCCTATGGAGGGGCTCCTACAATGAGCAGTTCTTC. This gives the protein CASSQSFGLWRGSYNEQFF.

This clone has a handful of counts. This chain connects TRBV9 to TRBJ2-1; TRBD2 aligns across 10 bases. This CDR3 has 15 residues. Germline assignment: CDR1 SGDLS and CDR2 YYNGEE. The J segment lost 4 bases and the V segment lost 6 bases, leaving 7 bases of the junction unmatched. CDR3 residues: CASTLGLAVYNEQFF. CDR3 DNA: TGTGCCAGCACCTTAGGACTAGCGGTGTACAATGAGCAGTTCTTC.

This clone was seen a handful of times. The chain joins TRBV5-1 to TRBJ2-1; the D is unclear. The CDR3 loop spans 13 amino acids. V was shortened by 0 bases and J by 7 bases, with 8 bases between the two germline ends. Per germline, CDR1 SGHRS and CDR2 YFSETQ. CDR3 protein: CASSLGGDNEQFF. The CDR3 DNA reads TGCGCCAGCAGCTTGGGCGGCGATAATGAGCAGTTCTTC.

The chain's CDR3 is CASSRGLGGNEQFF. The CDR3 coding sequence is TGTGCCAGCAGTAGGGGACTAGGAGGCAATGAGCAGTTCTTC. The genes are TRBV2 and TRBJ2-1; 8 bases line up with TRBD2. V shed 5 bases, J shed 6 bases, and the junction held 6 bases outside the gene matches. Germline values: CDR1 SNHLY, CDR2 FYNNEI. This CDR3 comprises 14 residues. Full variable domain (outside the CDR3, taken from reference TRBV2 and TRBJ2-1): EPEVTQTPSHQVTQMGQEVILRCVPISNHLYFYWYRQILGQKVEFLVSFYNNEISEKSEIFDDQFSVERPDGSNFTLKIRSTKLEDSAMYFCASSRGLGGNEQFFGPGTRLTVL.

This clone was observed a handful of times. The chain joins TRBV2 to TRBJ1-5; 8 positions agree with TRBD1. Germline V CDR1 and CDR2: SNHLY, FYNNEI. The CDR3 length is 13 residues. Trimming removed 3 bases from V and 13 bases from J; junction bases left unmatched: 8. Here the CDR3 reads CASSEQGALSQHF. CDR3 DNA: TGTGCCAGCAGTGAGCAGGGGGCCCTAAGTCAGCATTTT. The full variable domain, completed using reference TRBV2 and TRBJ1-5, is EPEVTQTPSHQVTQMGQEVILRCVPISNHLYFYWYRQILGQKVEFLVSFYNNEISEKSEIFDDQFSVERPDGSNFTLKIRSTKLEDSAMYFCASSEQGALSQHFGDGTRLSIL.

The rearrangement uses TRBV29-1 and TRBJ2-1, with 12 bases matching TRBD1. Germline V gene sequence: CDR1 SQVTM, CDR2 ANQGSEA. The trim removed 3 bases at V and 4 bases at J, leaving 16 bases unmatched. The CDR3 is 19 residues long. The CDR3 DNA reads TGCAGCGTTGAGAGGGGACAGGGGGCTGCACTAGTCGGGTACAATGAGCAGTTCTTC. This sequence encodes CSVERGQGAALVGYNEQFF.

The gene calls are TRBV4-1 and TRBJ2-7; D gene ambiguous. CDR1 and CDR2 (germline): MGHRA, YSYEKL. CDR3 size: 16 residues. V lost 1 base and J 0 bases, leaving 13 bases between the germline ends. The CDR3 nucleotides are TGCGCCAGCAGCCAAGCGGTCCGCGGAAGCTCCTACGAGCAGTACTTC. Its translation: CASSQAVRGSSYEQYF.

This clone has a handful of counts. Other DNA sequences in this sample translate to the same CDR3. The chain employs TRBV18 and TRBJ2-7, with TRBD1 identical over 8 bases. The trim removed 2 bases at V and 2 bases at J, leaving 2 bases unmatched. There are 14 residues in the CDR3. The V gene's germline CDR1 is KGHSH and CDR2 LQKENI. The CDR3 sequence: CASSPGQGTYEQYF. CDR3 bases: TGTGCCAGCTCACCAGGACAGGGTACCTACGAGCAGTACTTC.

This chain uses TRBV27 with TRBJ2-1, with TRBD2 matching over 15 bases. CDR1 MNHEY and CDR2 SMNVEV come from the germline V gene (reference sequence). Trimming took 5 bases from V and 7 from J; bases not matched to a gene: 6. The CDR3 is 16 amino acids. CDR3 DNA: TGTGCCAGCAGTGGACTAGCGGGAGGGCCGCTGAATGAGCAGTTCTTC. Protein product: CASSGLAGGPLNEQFF.

The rearrangement joins TRBV28 to TRBJ2-3; D call uncertain. The germline gives CDR1 MDHEN, CDR2 SYDVKM. The V and J ends lost 6 bases and 0 bases respectively, with 4 bases between them. The CDR3 is 12 residues long. Here the CDR3 reads CASSGSTDTQYF. In nucleotides, the CDR3 is TGTGCCAGCAGCGGGAGCACAGATACGCAGTATTTT.

V is TRBV28 and J is TRBJ1-1; D gene uncertain. CDR3 length: 12 amino acids. V was pared by 2 bases and J by 11 bases, with 12 bases between. Germline CDR1 and CDR2: MDHEN and SYDVKM. CDR3 in amino acids: CASSLGAVRAFF. As DNA, the CDR3 is TGTGCCAGCAGTTTAGGAGCGGTACGGGCTTTCTTT.

The CDR3, as DNA: TGTGCCAGCTCACCAAGGCAGGGGGCAACGACTGAAGCTTTCTTT. This sequence encodes CASSPRQGATTEAFF. The chain employs TRBV18 and TRBJ1-1, with 8 bases identical to TRBD1. V lost 2 bases and J lost 5; bases outside the gene matches: 7. Germline V gene sequence: CDR1 KGHSH, CDR2 LQKENI. The CDR3 is 15 residues long.

This chain links TRBV5-1 with TRBJ2-1; 11 nucleotides agree with TRBD2. CDR1 is SGHRS and CDR2 is YFSETQ in the germline V gene. This CDR3 region has 15 residues. V shed 5 bases, J shed 8 bases, and the junction held 9 bases outside the gene matches. The CDR3 region is CASRIASGRLHEQFF. The CDR3 DNA is TGCGCCAGCAGAATTGCTAGCGGGAGGTTACATGAGCAGTTCTTC.

The gene calls are TRBV27 and TRBJ2-2, with 9 nucleotides matching TRBD1. This CDR3 has 13 residues. From germline, CDR1 is MNHEY and CDR2 SMNVEV (reference sequence). In DNA, the CDR3 is TGTGCAAGCGGGACAGGGTGGTCCGGGGAGCTGTTTTTT. Protein: CASGTGWSGELFF.